This T cell receptor beta chain was observed in a study of T cells in Graves' hyperthyroidism and ophthalmopathy. A note on this clonotype: Just one base apart from a much larger clone, this may be a read error.

There were TCR beta CDR3 regions amplified from RNA transcripts. The HTBI primer set drove a first-round RT-PCR of the TCR CDR3. TCRdb passed the multiplex PCR reads through MiXCR, listing each CDR3 protein once. This sample yields 700,000 or so distinct CDR3 sequences, of which about 17% are seen a single time; roughly 8% belongs to the top ten. CDR1 and CDR2 (germline): MNHEY, SMNVEV (reference sequence). The CDR3 spans 15 residues. The V end was cut by 2 bases, the J end by 0 bases, with 10 bases between. The V gene is TRBV27, the J gene TRBJ1-1; D unresolved. This TCR derives from a man aged 18 to 29 with Graves' hyperthyroidism. Source material: blood. For the CDR3, the DNA is TGTGCCAGCAGTTTAATGGCTTCCATGAACACTGAAGCTTTCTTT. Its translation: CASSLMASMNTEAFF.